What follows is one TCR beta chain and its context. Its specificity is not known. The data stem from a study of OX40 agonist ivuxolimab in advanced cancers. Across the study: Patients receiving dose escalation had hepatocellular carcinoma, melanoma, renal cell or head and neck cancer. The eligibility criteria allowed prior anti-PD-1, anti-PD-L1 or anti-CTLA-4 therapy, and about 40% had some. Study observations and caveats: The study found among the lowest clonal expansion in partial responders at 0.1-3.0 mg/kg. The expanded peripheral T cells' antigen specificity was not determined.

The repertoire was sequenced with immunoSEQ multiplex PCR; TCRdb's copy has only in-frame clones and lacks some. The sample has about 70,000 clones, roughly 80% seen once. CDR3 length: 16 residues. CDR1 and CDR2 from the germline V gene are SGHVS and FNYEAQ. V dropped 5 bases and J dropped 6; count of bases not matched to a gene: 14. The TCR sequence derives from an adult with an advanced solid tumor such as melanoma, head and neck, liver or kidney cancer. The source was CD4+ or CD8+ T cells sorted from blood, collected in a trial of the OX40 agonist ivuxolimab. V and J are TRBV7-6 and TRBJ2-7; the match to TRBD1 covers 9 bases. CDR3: CASSRQPPGQGGEQYF. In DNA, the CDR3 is TGTGCCAGCAGCCGACAGCCCCCGGGACAGGGTGGCGAGCAGTACTTC.